One and the same sample provided the 24 T cell receptor beta chains below, sequenced in a study of T cell changes during pregnancy in multiple sclerosis. The repertoire was sequenced with immunoSEQ multiplex PCR; TCRdb's copy has only in-frame clones and lacks some. The repertoire holds roughly 32,000 clones, with around 90% as singletons. The material sequenced was CD4+ T cells from peripheral blood mononuclear cells, taken in the second trimester of pregnancy. These TCRs come from a female donor in good health, enrolled as a control in a pregnancy study.

This clone was seen only once. The J gene is TRBJ2-7, the V gene TRBV10-3, with 9 bases lining up with TRBD2. This CDR3 is 17 amino acids long. Germline-derived CDR1 and CDR2 are ENHRY and SYGVKD. The ends lost 3 bases at V and 2 bases at J; junction bases unmatched: 11. CDR3 nucleotides: TGTGCCATCAGTGAAGATAGCGGGAGTAGGGGGGCCTACGAGCAGTACTTC. This encodes CAISEDSGSRGAYEQYF.

The chain joins TRBV29-1 to TRBJ2-7, with D possibly TRBD1 on 6 matching bases. Germline CDR1 and CDR2: SQVTM and ANQGSEA. Trimming shortened V by 5 bases and J by 0 bases, and 14 bases separated the two germline ends. The CDR3 is 14 residues long. CDR3 DNA: TGCAGCGTTCGAGGGGACAAGAGCTCCTACGAGCAGTACTTC. It translates to CSVRGDKSSYEQYF.

V and J are TRBV9 and TRBJ2-7; 9 bases fit TRBD1. Germline CDR1 SGDLS, CDR2 YYNGEE. The CDR3 runs 17 residues. The V and J ends lost 2 bases and 6 bases, in that order; junction bases with no gene match: 15. The CDR3 DNA follows: TGTGCCAGCAGCGTGAGTCCCACCGGGACAGGGCAGGGCGAGCAGTACTTC. It yields the protein CASSVSPTGTGQGEQYF.

The chain carries TRBV27 and TRBJ2-7; possibly TRBD1 for D (6 bases). In germline, CDR1 is MNHEY, CDR2 SMNVEV (reference sequence). V lost 3 bases and J 4 bases, leaving 13 bases between the germline ends. The CDR3 loop spans 14 amino acids. CDR3 bases: TGTGCCAGCAGTTTCCGGCAGGGGTTGTACGAGCAGTACTTC. Its protein product is CASSFRQGLYEQYF.

This chain connects TRBV6-6 to TRBJ1-5; D gene uncertain. Deletions cut 7 bases from V and 0 bases from J, with 7 bases between. Germline lookup yields CDR1 MNHNY and CDR2 SVGAGI (reference sequence). CDR3 length equals 13 residues. The chain's CDR3 is CASKQISNQPQHF. For the CDR3, the DNA is TGTGCCAGCAAACAGATTAGCAATCAGCCCCAGCATTTT.

This clone has only a few counts. The V call is TRBV5-4, the J call TRBJ2-2, with 7 bases aligning to TRBD1. Germline V gene lookup returns CDR1 SGHNT and CDR2 YYREEE (reference sequence). The CDR3 loop spans 15 amino acids. The V gene end was trimmed by 4 bases and the J gene end by 6 bases; junction bases not matched to a gene: 9. CDR3 DNA sequence: TGTGCCAGCAGCATGACAGGGTCTGGGCCCGGGGAGCTGTTTTTT. Protein sequence: CASSMTGSGPGELFF.

Written as DNA, the CDR3 is TGTGCCAGCTCACCACCGGGGCTAACGAACACTGAAGCTTTCTTT. It codes for CASSPPGLTNTEAFF. The V gene is TRBV18, the J gene TRBJ1-1; the D gene is possibly TRBD1 (5 bases). The CDR3 contains 15 residues. Germline assignment: CDR1 KGHSH and CDR2 LQKENI. V lost 0 bases and J 1 base, leaving 9 bases between the germline ends. Variable domain in full (rest from reference TRBV18 and TRBJ1-1): NAGVMQNPRHLVRRRGQEARLRCSPMKGHSHVYWYRQLPEEGLKFMVYLQKENIIDESGMPKERFSAEFPKEGPSILRIQQVVRGDSAAYFCASSPPGLTNTEAFFGQGTRLTVV.

The J gene is TRBJ2-7, the V gene TRBV28, with D maybe TRBD1 (5 bases). CDR1 MDHEN and CDR2 SYDVKM come from the germline V gene. The CDR3 length is 13 residues. Trimming removed 5 bases at V and 9 bases at J, with 17 bases between. This CDR3 reads CASSPTRVTGQYF. The CDR3 coding sequence is TGTGCCAGCAGTCCAACCAGGGTAACTGGGCAGTACTTC.

The chain couples TRBV15 to TRBJ1-4, with D possibly matching TRBD1 (6 bases). CDR1 is LNHNV, CDR2 YYDKDF, per germline (reference sequence). The CDR3 has 15 amino acids. Trimming pared 1 base from V and 5 bases from J, leaving 11 bases between. The CDR3 DNA is TGTGCCACCAGCAGAGTCTGGCAGGGGAATGAAAAACTGTTTTTT. Its protein is CATSRVWQGNEKLFF.

The rearrangement links TRBV13 to TRBJ1-2; 8 bases map to TRBD1. CDR1 and CDR2 from the germline V gene are PRHDT and FYEKMQ (reference sequence). The CDR3 length is 14 residues. Unmatched junction bases numbered 5, after V lost 2 bases and J lost 6 bases. The CDR3: CASSLLQGAHGYTF. CDR3 coding DNA: TGTGCCAGCAGCTTACTTCAGGGGGCCCATGGCTACACCTTC. Variable domain in full (rest from reference TRBV13 and TRBJ1-2): AAGVIQSPRHLIKEKRETATLKCYPIPRHDTVYWYQQGPGQDPQFLISFYEKMQSDKGSIPDRFSAQQFSDYHSELNMSSLELGDSALYFCASSLLQGAHGYTFGSGTRLTVV.

This chain links TRBV30 with TRBJ2-1, with 9 bases fitting TRBD2. Germline lookup yields CDR1 GTSNPN and CDR2 SVGIG (reference sequence). The CDR3 is made up of 15 amino acids. After removal of 1 base from V and 2 bases from J, the junction contained 3 bases not matched to a gene. The CDR3 coding sequence is TGTGCCTGGAGTGCCGGGACTAGCCCCTACAATGAGCAGTTCTTC. Its protein is CAWSAGTSPYNEQFF.

V is TRBV7-9 and J is TRBJ1-4; no clear D gene. Trimming removed 6 bases at V and 1 base at J, with 12 bases between. The germline V gene has CDR1 SEHNR and CDR2 FQNEAQ (reference sequence). The length of the CDR3 is 15 residues. CDR3 loop: CASRRAEGTNEKLFF. In nucleotides, the CDR3 is TGTGCCAGCAGGCGGGCTGAGGGAACTAATGAAAAACTGTTTTTT.

This chain links TRBV30 with TRBJ2-3; D ambiguous. Germline assignment: CDR1 GTSNPN and CDR2 SVGIG (reference sequence). The CDR3 spans 11 residues. Trimming took 5 bases from V and 2 from J, leaving 5 bases between them. The chain's CDR3 is CAWGHTDTQYF. As DNA, the CDR3 is TGTGCCTGGGGGCACACAGATACGCAGTATTTT.

This clone showed up just once. The genes are TRBV19 and TRBJ2-2; 10 bases are a match to TRBD2. CDR3 length: 18 residues. The V gene's germline CDR1 is LNHDA and CDR2 SQIVND (reference sequence). After removal of 0 bases from V and 4 bases from J, the junction contained 8 bases not matched to a gene. This CDR3 is CASSIEGLAARLTGELFF. In nucleotides, the CDR3 is TGTGCCAGTAGTATAGAAGGACTAGCGGCGAGACTCACCGGGGAGCTGTTTTTT. The whole variable domain, remainder taken from reference TRBV19 and TRBJ2-2, is DGGITQSPKYLFRKEGQNVTLSCEQNLNHDAMYWYRQDPGQGLRLIYYSQIVNDFQKGDIAEGYSVSREKKESFPLTVTSAQKNPTAFYLCASSIEGLAARLTGELFFGEGSRLTVL.

The rearrangement uses TRBV19 and TRBJ2-7; TRBD2 might be the D (7 bases). The CDR3 spans 13 residues. Germline CDR1 and CDR2: LNHDA and SQIVND (reference sequence). Trimming took off 9 bases at V and 2 bases at J, with 14 bases between the two ends. The CDR3 protein is CARGGGWTYEQYF. The DNA for the CDR3 is TGTGCCAGAGGGGGGGGGTGGACCTACGAGCAGTACTTC.

The sample holds a few counts of this clone. This chain uses TRBV29-1 with TRBJ1-2; D remains ambiguous. Per germline, CDR1 SQVTM and CDR2 ANQGSEA. Trimming pared 3 bases from V and 4 bases from J, leaving 9 bases between. The CDR3 contains 12 residues. The CDR3 reads CSVDSRLYGYTF. In nucleotides, the CDR3 is TGCAGCGTTGACTCCAGGCTCTATGGCTACACCTTC.

The V call is TRBV11-2, the J call TRBJ1-1; 8 bases are shared with TRBD1. Losses at the gene ends were 5 bases for V and 2 bases for J; bases not matched to a gene: 4. This CDR3 region has 14 residues. CDR1 and CDR2 from the germline V gene are SGHAT and FQNNGV. The CDR3 spells CASSQTGVNTEAFF. Written as DNA, the CDR3 is TGTGCCAGCAGCCAGACAGGGGTAAACACTGAAGCTTTCTTT.

The V and J genes are TRBV11-3 and TRBJ2-1; 11 bases line up with TRBD2. The CDR3 sequence is 14 residues long. Germline CDR1 SGHNT, CDR2 YENEEA. Trimming at V came to 5 bases and at J to 9 bases, leaving 6 bases not matched to a gene. Here the CDR3 DNA reads TGTGCCAGCAGCGAGACTAGCGGGATTGGTGAGCAGTTCTTC. Translating it yields CASSETSGIGEQFF.

The rearrangement uses TRBV6-5 and TRBJ1-2; D uncertain. Deletions cut 0 bases from V and 8 bases from J, with 13 bases between. This CDR3 has 14 amino acids. Germline V gene sequence: CDR1 MNHEY, CDR2 SVGAGI. CDR3 in DNA: TGTGCCAGCAGTTACTCACCGCAGGCTAGCGGCTACACCTTC. This sequence encodes CASSYSPQASGYTF.

V is TRBV27 and J is TRBJ1-1; 11 positions agree with TRBD1. The CDR3 is 16 residues long. CDR1 is MNHEY and CDR2 is SMNVEV in the germline V gene (reference sequence). The V segment lost 4 bases and the J segment 1 base; nucleotides outside the gene matches: 5. CDR3 DNA: TGTGCCAGCAGTTGGGGACAGGGGGTGGGGAACACTGAAGCTTTCTTT. It specifies CASSWGQGVGNTEAFF.

J is TRBJ1-5 and V is TRBV6-1; weak D call: TRBD1 (5 bases). V was pared by 8 bases and J by 6 bases, with 14 bases between. Germline V lookup: CDR1 MNHNS, CDR2 SASEGT. This CDR3 is 13 amino acids long. The CDR3 is CASDTGGTQPQHF. The CDR3 region has the DNA TGTGCCAGCGATACAGGAGGGACTCAGCCCCAGCATTTT.

This clone was seen a single time. The chain recombines TRBV7-9 with TRBJ2-5; the match to TRBD2 covers 12 bases. The CDR3 has 17 residues. Germline CDR1 reads SEHNR; CDR2 reads FQNEAQ (reference sequence). With 5 bases clipped from V and 4 bases from J, the junction kept 11 bases outside the gene matches. The CDR3 reads CASSRILAGGWRETQYF. CDR3 sequence (DNA): TGTGCCAGCAGCCGGATACTAGCGGGGGGCTGGAGAGAGACCCAGTACTTC.

V and J are TRBV7-2 and TRBJ2-7, with D tentatively TRBD2 (5 bases). Trimming left V 6 bases short and J 0 bases short, with 9 bases between. CDR3 length: 13 residues. Per germline, CDR1 SGHTA and CDR2 FQGNSA. CDR3 loop: CASRGASSYEQYF. In nucleotides, the CDR3 is TGTGCCAGCAGGGGAGCGTCCTCCTACGAGCAGTACTTC.

This sequence joins TRBV2 and TRBJ1-2; 8 bases line up with TRBD1. Unmatched junction bases numbered 9, after V lost 2 bases and J lost 4 bases. The length of the CDR3 is 16 residues. The germline V gene encodes CDR1 SNHLY and CDR2 FYNNEI. CDR3 DNA sequence: TGTGCCAGCAGTGAATGGATTCTGACAGGGGTCTATGGCTACACCTTC. It encodes CASSEWILTGVYGYTF.